The 3 T cell receptor beta chains below were found in one sample sequenced in a study of T cell changes during pregnancy in multiple sclerosis. Sequencing was performed with immunoSEQ multiplex PCR; in TCRdb, only in-frame clones are kept and a portion is missing. The table includes about 15,000 clones, around 97% detected once. Source: peripheral blood, taken in the third trimester of pregnancy. These receptors all stem from a female donor with multiple sclerosis, enrolled in a pregnancy study.

The rearrangement links TRBV9 to TRBJ1-2; 10 bases map to TRBD1. Germline V lookup: CDR1 SGDLS, CDR2 YYNGEE. With 4 bases clipped from V and 8 bases from J, the junction kept 8 bases outside the gene matches. This CDR3 has 14 residues. The CDR3 region is CASSSTGQGSGYTF. CDR3 nucleotides: TGTGCCAGCAGCTCAACGGGACAGGGGAGCGGCTACACCTTC.

The V gene is TRBV5-5, the J gene TRBJ2-7; a weak D match, TRBD1 (6 bases). This CDR3 contains 15 residues. Germline values: CDR1 SGHKS, CDR2 YYEKEE (reference sequence). The V end lost 4 bases, the J end lost 2 bases, and 16 bases lay between the germline ends. The DNA for the CDR3 is TGTGCCAGCAGCATAGAACAGGGCCCTCCCTACGAGCAGTACTTC. Translated, it gives CASSIEQGPPYEQYF.

This clone occurred once. The genes are TRBV4-1 and TRBJ2-7, with 7 bases lining up with TRBD1. The CDR3 has 16 residues. In germline, CDR1 is MGHRA, CDR2 YSYEKL. The trim removed 1 base at V and 3 bases at J, leaving 9 bases unmatched. The CDR3 coding sequence is TGCGCCAGCAGCCAAGCTGTGACAGGGATCAACTACGAGCAGTACTTC. Protein product: CASSQAVTGINYEQYF.